This TCR beta chain was obtained from a study of blood T cell repertoires in COVID-19. Here immunoSEQ multiplex PCR was the method, and the copy in TCRdb shows in-frame clones only, minus some. The sample includes roughly 150,000 clones, just under 80% of them seen just once. V trimming: 2 bases; J trimming: 12 bases; junction bases outside the gene matches: 8. The CDR3 contains 15 residues. Germline-derived CDR1 and CDR2 are GTSNPN and SVGIG (reference sequence). This clone was recorded once. This clonotype was obtained from a woman aged 80 or over with acute or convalescent COVID-19. The source material was peripheral blood. The V gene is TRBV30, the J gene TRBJ2-1; 15 positions match TRBD2. CDR3 amino acids: CAWSRTSGGAVGQFF. The CDR3 bases are TGTGCCTGGAGTAGGACTAGCGGGGGGGCAGTAGGGCAGTTCTTC.